This TCR beta chain is from a study of shared clonotypes between healthy human individuals. Study information: Each donor's CD8 memory used one plate, CD8 naive two, each CD4 subset three.

The repertoire was sequenced with immunoSEQ multiplex PCR; TCRdb's copy has only in-frame clones and lacks some. The data show 2 million to 2.5 million clones, 85% to 95% seen once. In germline, CDR1 is SGHTA, CDR2 FQGNSA. CDR3 length equals 14 residues. Trimming stripped 3 bases from V and 7 bases from J, with 16 bases between. The donors, all of them Caucasian adults, lived in Nashville, Tennessee. The clonotype was recovered from a man aged 18 to 30 in good health. Some clones in this sample may be carry-over from other donors' samples. Sequenced material: naive CD4+ T cells from PBMCs. Subset given: CD45RA+ positively selected. The rearrangement joins TRBV7-2 to TRBJ2-7, with D perhaps TRBD1 or TRBD2 (5 bases each). As DNA, the CDR3 is TGTGCCAGCAGCTTTCAAGGGACGGGGCTGGAGCAGTACTTC. Its protein product is CASSFQGTGLEQYF.